This T cell receptor beta chain was profiled in a study of early T cells in non-severe SARS-CoV-2 infection. The wider study: Sequencing input comprised bulk RNA from unsorted whole blood; chain pairing was not available.

A single record per CDR3 protein comes from TCRdb applying MiXCR to the 5' RACE reads. The sample holds roughly 31,000 distinct CDR3 sequences, about 10% seen once. This clonotype was picked up many times. This CDR3 has 12 amino acids. Looked up from germline, CDR1 is SQVTM and CDR2 is ANQGSEA. The V and J ends lost 7 bases and 6 bases respectively, with 15 bases between them. The chain links TRBV29-1 to TRBJ1-1; D may be TRBD1 (6 bases). This receptor was obtained from an adult who was a healthcare worker with PCR-confirmed SARS-CoV-2 infection or an uninfected control (not recorded which). Sequencing was done on a sample of whole blood. The CDR3 protein is CSAEGGIAEAFF. The CDR3, as DNA: TGCAGCGCCGAGGGGGGCATTGCTGAAGCTTTCTTT.